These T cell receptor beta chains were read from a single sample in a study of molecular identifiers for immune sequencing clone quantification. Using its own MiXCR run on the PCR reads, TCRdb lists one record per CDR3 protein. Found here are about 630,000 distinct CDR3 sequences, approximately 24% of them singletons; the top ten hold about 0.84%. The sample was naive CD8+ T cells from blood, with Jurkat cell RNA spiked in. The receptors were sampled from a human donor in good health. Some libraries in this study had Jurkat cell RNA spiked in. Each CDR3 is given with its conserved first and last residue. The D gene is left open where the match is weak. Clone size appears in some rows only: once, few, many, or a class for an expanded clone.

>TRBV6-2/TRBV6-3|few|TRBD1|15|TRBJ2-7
TGTGCCAGCAGTCCCTGGACAGGGGGGGCCTACGAGCAGTACTTC
CASSPWTGGAYEQYF
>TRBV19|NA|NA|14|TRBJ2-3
TGTGCCAGTAGTATAGGTAGTCACACAGATACGCAGTATTTT
CASSIGSHTDTQYF
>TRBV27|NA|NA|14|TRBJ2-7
TGTGCCAGCAGTTTAGGGGTGGGCCACTACGAGCAGTACTTC
CASSLGVGHYEQYF
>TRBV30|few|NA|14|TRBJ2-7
TGTGCCTGGAGTGGGAGGGACTGGTACTACGAGCAGTACTTC
CAWSGRDWYYEQYF
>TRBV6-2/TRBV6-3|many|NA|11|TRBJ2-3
TGTGCCAGCAATGAAAGGGATACGCAGTATTTT
CASNERDTQYF
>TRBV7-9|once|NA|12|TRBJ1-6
TGTGCCAGCAGCTCCCCCCCCTCACCCCTCCACTTT
CASSSPPSPLHF
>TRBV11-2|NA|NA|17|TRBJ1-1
TGTGCCAGCAGCTTAGATGAAATCCGCTCCGGAAACACTGAAGCTTTCTTT
CASSLDEIRSGNTEAFF
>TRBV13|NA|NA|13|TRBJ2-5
TGTGCCAGCAGCTTCCGGACATCCCAGACCCAGCACTTC
CASSFRTSQTQHF
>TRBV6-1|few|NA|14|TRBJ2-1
TGTGCCAGCAGTGAGCGGGAACCGCAAGAGGTTCAGTTCTTC
CASSEREPQEVQFF
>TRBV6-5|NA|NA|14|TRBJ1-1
TGTGCCAGTATTCGGGGGGCCCTGAACACTGAAGCTTTCTTT
CASIRGALNTEAFF
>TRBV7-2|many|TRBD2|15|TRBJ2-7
TGTGCCAGCAGCTTAGATGCGGGAGCCCCCTACGAGCAGTACTTC
CASSLDAGAPYEQYF
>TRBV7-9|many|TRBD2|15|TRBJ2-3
TGTGCCAGCAGCAAACGACTAGCGCACACAGATACGCAGTATTTT
CASSKRLAHTDTQYF
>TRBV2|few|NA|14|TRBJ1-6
TGTGCCAGCACCCTTGACAGTCATAATTCACCCCTCCGCTTT
CASTLDSHNSPLRF
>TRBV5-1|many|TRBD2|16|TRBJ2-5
TGCGCCAGCAGCTTGGTAGGACTAGCGGACCAAGAGACCCAGTACTTC
CASSLVGLADQETQYF
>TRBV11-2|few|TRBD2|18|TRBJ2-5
TGTGCCAGCAGCTTAGACAACCAACTAGCGGGAGTAGAAGAGACCCAGTACTTC
CASSLDNQLAGVEETQYF
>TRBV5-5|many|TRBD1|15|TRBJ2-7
TGTGCCAGCAGCTTGCGGGACAGGGTTTGGGTCGAGCAGTACTTC
CASSLRDRVWVEQYF
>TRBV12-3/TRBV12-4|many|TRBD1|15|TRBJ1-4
TGTGCCAGCAGTTTAGGCTTGGCAGGGGGGGAAAAACTGTTTTTT
CASSLGLAGGEKLFF
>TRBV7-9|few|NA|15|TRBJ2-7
TGTGCCAGCAGCTTCCCTCCCCAGGGTAACTACGAGCAGTACTTC
CASSFPPQGNYEQYF
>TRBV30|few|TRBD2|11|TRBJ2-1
TGTGCCTGGGAACTAGCGAATGAGCAGTTCTTC
CAWELANEQFF
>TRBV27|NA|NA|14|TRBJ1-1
TGTGCCAGCAGACATCAGGGCCTGAACACTGAAGCTTCCTTT
CASRHQGLNTEASF
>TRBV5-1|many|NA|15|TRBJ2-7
TGCGCCAGCAGCCTCACCTACGGGAGCTCCTACGAGCAGTACTTC
CASSLTYGSSYEQYF
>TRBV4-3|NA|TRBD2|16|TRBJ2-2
TGCGCCAGCAGCCAAGTGGCACTAGCGGGCACCGGGGAGCTGTTTTTT
CASSQVALAGTGELFF
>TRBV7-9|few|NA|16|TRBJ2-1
TGTGCCAGCAGCTTAGTCGGGGGACAGAAATACAATGAGCAGTTCTTC
CASSLVGGQKYNEQFF
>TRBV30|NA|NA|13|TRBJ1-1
TGTGCCTGGAGTGTAATGGGGACCCCTGAAGCTTTCTTT
CAWSVMGTPEAFF
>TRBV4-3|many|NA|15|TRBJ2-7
TGCGCCAGCAGCCCTACCGGCGCGCAATCCTACGAGCAGTACTTC
CASSPTGAQSYEQYF
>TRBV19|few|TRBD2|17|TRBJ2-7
TGTGCCAGTAGTAGAGGGCTAGCGGGAGGAGCCACCTACGAGCAGTACTTC
CASSRGLAGGATYEQYF
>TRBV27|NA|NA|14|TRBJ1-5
TGTGCCGGCGGGGCGACCGGGGTTGATCAGCCCCAGCATTTT
CAGGATGVDQPQHF
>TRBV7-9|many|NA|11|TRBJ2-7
TGTGCCAGCAGCTTAAGCGGCGAGCAGTACTTC
CASSLSGEQYF
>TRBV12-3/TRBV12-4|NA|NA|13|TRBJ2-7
TGTGCCGGCAGTTTACAGGGGGGGATGCAGCAGTACTTC
CAGSLQGGMQQYF
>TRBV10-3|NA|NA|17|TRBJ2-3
TGTGCCATCAGTGAGTCGAAGGAAACTATATACACAGATGCGCAGTATTTT
CAISESKETIYTDAQYF
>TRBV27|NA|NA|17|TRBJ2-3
TGTGCCAGCAGTTCATCCATCCGGAGGGGGCAAGCAGATACGCAGTGTTTT
CASSSSIRRGQADTQCF
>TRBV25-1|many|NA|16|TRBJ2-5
TGTGCCAGCAGTCGCACGGGACTCTTGTACCAAGAGACCCAGTACTTC
CASSRTGLLYQETQYF
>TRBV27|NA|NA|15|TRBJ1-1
TGTGCCAGCAGCCGGAGTTTCTCTACGAACACTGAAGCTTTCTTT
CASSRSFSTNTEAFF
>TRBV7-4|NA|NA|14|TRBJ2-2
TGTGCCAGCAGCATTGACAGGAGGAACGGGGAGCTGTTTTTT
CASSIDRRNGELFF
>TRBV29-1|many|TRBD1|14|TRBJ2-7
TGCAGCGTTCGCGGGACAGGGGAGGACTACGAGCAGTACTTC
CSVRGTGEDYEQYF
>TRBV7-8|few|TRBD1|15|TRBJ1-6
TGTGCCAGCAGCTTAACAGGGGATCGAAATTCACCCCTCCACTTT
CASSLTGDRNSPLHF
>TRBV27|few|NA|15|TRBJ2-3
TGTGCCAGCAGGGCAGGGACATTTACCGCAGATACGCAGTATTTT
CASRAGTFTADTQYF
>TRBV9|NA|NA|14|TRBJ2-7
TGTGCCAGCAGCGTAGTATCGGGAGCCTACGAGCAGTACTTC
CASSVVSGAYEQYF
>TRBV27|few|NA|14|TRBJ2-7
TGTGCCAGCGGACCCGGGACCCAACCCCTCGAGCAGTACTTC
CASGPGTQPLEQYF
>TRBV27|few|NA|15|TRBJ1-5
TGTGCCAGCAGTCCATCCTCGGGGAGCAATCAGCCCCAGCATTTT
CASSPSSGSNQPQHF